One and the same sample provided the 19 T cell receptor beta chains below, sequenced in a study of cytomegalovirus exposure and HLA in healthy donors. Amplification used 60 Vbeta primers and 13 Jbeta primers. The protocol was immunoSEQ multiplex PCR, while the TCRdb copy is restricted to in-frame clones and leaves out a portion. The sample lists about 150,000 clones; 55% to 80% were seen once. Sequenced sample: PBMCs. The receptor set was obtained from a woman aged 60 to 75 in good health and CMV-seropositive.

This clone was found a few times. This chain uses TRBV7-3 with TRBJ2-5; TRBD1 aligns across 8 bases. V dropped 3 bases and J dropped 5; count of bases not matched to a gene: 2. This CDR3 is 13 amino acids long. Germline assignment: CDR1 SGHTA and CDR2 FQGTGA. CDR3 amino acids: CASSLTGAETQYF. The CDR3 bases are TGTGCCAGCAGCTTGACAGGGGCGGAGACCCAGTACTTC.

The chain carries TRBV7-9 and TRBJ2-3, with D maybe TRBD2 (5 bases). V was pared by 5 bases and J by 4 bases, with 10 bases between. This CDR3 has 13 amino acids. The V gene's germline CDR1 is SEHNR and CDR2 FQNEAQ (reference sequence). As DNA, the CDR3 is TGTGCCAGCAGCCGCGGACTGTCAGATACGCAGTATTTT. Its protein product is CASSRGLSDTQYF.

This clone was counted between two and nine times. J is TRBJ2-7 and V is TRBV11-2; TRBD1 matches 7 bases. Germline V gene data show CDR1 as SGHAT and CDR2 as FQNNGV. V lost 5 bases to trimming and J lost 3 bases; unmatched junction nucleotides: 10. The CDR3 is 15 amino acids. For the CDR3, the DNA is TGTGCCAGCAGCACGAGTAGGGACAGCCACTACGAGCAGTACTTC. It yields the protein CASSTSRDSHYEQYF.

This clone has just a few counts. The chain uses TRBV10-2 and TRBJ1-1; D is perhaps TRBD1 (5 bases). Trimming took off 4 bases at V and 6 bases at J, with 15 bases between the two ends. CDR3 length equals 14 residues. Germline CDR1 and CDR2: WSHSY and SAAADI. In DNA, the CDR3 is TGCGCCAGCAGTGCGTCTGGGGGGAAGTCTGAAGCTTTCTTT. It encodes CASSASGGKSEAFF.

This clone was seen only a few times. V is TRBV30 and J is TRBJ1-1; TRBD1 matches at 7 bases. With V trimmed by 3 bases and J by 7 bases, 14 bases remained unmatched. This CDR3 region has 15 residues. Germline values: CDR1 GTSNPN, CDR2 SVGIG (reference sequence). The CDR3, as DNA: TGTGCCTGGAGCGCGAAGGACCAGGGGGGCCTTGAAGCTTTCTTT. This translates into CAWSAKDQGGLEAFF.

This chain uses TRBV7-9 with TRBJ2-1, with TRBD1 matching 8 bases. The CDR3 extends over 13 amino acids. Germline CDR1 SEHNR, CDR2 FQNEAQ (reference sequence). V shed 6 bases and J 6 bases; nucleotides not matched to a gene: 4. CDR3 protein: CASRKTGGNEQFF. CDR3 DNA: TGTGCCAGCAGGAAAACAGGGGGCAATGAGCAGTTCTTC.

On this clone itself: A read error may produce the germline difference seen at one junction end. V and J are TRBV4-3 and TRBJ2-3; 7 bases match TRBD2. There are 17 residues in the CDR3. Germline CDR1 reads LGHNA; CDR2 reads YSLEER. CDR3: CASSQDVGGGPTGTQYF. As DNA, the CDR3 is TGCGCCAGCAGCCAAGATGTGGGGGGAGGGCCAACAGGTACGCAGTATTTT.

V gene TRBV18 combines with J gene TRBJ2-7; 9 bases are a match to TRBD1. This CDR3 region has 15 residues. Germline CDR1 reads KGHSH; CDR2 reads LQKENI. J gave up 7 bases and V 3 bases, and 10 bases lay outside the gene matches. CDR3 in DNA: TGTGCCAGCTCACCGTCCGGGACAGGGTTTCGAGAGCAGTACTTC. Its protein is CASSPSGTGFREQYF.

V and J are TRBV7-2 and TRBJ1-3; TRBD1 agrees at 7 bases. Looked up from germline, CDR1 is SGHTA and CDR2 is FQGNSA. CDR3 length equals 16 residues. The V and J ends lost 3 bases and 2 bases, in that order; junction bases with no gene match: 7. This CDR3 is CASSFDRDRAGNTIYF. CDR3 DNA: TGTGCCAGCAGCTTCGACCGGGACAGAGCTGGAAACACCATATATTTT.

CDR3 nucleotides: TGTGCCAGCAGTTTAAGTTCCGGGAGTGATACGCAGTATTTT. This encodes CASSLSSGSDTQYF. The chain combines TRBV28 with TRBJ2-3, with D perhaps matching TRBD2 (6 bases). CDR1 is MDHEN and CDR2 is SYDVKM in the germline V gene. This CDR3 has 14 residues. V was cut by 2 bases and J by 6 bases, with 12 bases left in between.

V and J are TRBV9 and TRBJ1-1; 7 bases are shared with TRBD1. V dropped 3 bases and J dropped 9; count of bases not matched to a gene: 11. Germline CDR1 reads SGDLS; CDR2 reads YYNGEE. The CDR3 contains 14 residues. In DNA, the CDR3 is TGTGCCAGCAGCGGAGGAGGGACAGCATCTAAAGCTTTCTTT. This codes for CASSGGGTASKAFF.

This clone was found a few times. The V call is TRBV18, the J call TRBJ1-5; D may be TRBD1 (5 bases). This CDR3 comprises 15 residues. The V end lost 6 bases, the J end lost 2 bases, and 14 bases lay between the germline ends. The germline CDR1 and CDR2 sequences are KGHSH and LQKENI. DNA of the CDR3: TGTGCCAGCTCCGAAGGGACTGGGGGCAATCAGCCCCAGCATTTT. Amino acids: CASSEGTGGNQPQHF.

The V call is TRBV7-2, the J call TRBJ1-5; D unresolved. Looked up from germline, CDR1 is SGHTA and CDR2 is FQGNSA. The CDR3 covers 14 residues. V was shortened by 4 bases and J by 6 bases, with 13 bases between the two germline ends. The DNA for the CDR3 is TGTGCCAGCAGCTCCTTGCGGTCCAGTCAGCCCCAGCATTTT. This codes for CASSSLRSSQPQHF.

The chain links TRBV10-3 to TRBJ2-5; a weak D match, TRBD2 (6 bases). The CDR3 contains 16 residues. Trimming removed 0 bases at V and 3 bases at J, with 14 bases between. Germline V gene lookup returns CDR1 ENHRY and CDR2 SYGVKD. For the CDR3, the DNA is TGTGCCATCAGTGAGTCCGGAGGGGTTGCGAAAGAGACCCAGTACTTC. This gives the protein CAISESGGVAKETQYF.

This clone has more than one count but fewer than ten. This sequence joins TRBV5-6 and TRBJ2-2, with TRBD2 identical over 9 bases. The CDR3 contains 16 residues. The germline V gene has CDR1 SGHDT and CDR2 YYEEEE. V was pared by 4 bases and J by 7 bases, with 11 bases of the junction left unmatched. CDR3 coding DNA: TGTGCCAGCAGCCACTTAGCGGGGGACTTATACGGGGAGCTGTTTTTT. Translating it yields CASSHLAGDLYGELFF.

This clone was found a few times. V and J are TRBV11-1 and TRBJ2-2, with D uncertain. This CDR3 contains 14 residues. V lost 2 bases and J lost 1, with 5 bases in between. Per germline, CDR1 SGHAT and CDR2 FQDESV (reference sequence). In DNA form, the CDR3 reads TGTGCCAGCAGCTTACTTAGGAACACCGGGGAGCTGTTTTTT. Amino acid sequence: CASSLLRNTGELFF.

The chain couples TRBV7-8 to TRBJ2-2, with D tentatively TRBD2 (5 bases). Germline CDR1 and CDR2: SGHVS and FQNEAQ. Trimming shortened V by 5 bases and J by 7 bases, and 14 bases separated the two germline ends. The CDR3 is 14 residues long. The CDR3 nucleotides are TGTGCCAGCAGCCGCTCGAGGGCAATCGGGGAGCTGTTTTTT. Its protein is CASSRSRAIGELFF.

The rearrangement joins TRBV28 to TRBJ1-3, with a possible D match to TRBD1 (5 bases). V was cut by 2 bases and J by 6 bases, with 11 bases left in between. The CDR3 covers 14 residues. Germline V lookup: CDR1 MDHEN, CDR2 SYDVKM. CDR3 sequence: CASSLTGRVNTIYF. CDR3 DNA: TGTGCCAGCAGTTTAACCGGCAGGGTAAACACCATATATTTT. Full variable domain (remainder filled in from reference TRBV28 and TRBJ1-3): DVKVTQSSRYLVKRTGEKVFLECVQDMDHENMFWYRQDPGLGLRLIYFSYDVKMKEKGDIPEGYSVSREKKERFSLILESASTNQTSMYLCASSLTGRVNTIYFGEGSWLTVV.

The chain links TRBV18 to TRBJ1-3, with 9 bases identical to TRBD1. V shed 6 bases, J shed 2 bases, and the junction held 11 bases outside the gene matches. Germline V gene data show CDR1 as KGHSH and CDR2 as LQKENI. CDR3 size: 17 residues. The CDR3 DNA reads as TGTGCCAGCTCGCCGAGACAGGGGGGTTCGACTGGAAACACCATATATTTT. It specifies CASSPRQGGSTGNTIYF.